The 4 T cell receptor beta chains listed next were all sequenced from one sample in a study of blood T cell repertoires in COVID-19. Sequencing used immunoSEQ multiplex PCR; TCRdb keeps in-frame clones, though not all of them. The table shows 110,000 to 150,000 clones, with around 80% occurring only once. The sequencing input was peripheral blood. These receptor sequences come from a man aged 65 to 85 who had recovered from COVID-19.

CDR3 DNA sequence: TGTGCCTGGAGGCGGGACAGCACCTACGAGCAGTACTTC. This sequence encodes CAWRRDSTYEQYF. The chain recombines TRBV30 with TRBJ2-7; D perhaps matches TRBD1 (7 bases). This CDR3 comprises 13 residues. Germline V lookup: CDR1 GTSNPN, CDR2 SVGIG (reference sequence). With 3 bases removed from V and 2 bases from J, the gap between germline ends came to 11 bases.

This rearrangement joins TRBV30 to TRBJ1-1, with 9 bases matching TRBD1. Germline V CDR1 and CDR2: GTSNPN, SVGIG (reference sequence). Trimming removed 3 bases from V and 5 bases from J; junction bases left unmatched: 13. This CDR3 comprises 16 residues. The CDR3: CAWRDRGGWGSTEAFF. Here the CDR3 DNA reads TGTGCCTGGAGGGACAGGGGCGGTTGGGGGTCGACTGAAGCTTTCTTT.

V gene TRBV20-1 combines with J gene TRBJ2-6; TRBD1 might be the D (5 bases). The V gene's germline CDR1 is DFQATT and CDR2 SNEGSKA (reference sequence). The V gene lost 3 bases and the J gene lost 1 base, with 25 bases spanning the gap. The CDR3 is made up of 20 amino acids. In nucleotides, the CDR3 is TGCAGTGCTAGTACGACAGCCTGGTCCTTTTTAGAATCTGGGGCCAACGTCCTGACTTTC. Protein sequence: CSASTTAWSFLESGANVLTF.

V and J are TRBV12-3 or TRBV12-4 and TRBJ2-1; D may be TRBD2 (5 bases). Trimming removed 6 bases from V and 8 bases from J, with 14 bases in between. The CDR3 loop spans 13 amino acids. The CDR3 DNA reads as TGTGCCAGCAGCCCCTTACGGGGTGATGAGCAGTTCTTC. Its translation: CASSPLRGDEQFF.